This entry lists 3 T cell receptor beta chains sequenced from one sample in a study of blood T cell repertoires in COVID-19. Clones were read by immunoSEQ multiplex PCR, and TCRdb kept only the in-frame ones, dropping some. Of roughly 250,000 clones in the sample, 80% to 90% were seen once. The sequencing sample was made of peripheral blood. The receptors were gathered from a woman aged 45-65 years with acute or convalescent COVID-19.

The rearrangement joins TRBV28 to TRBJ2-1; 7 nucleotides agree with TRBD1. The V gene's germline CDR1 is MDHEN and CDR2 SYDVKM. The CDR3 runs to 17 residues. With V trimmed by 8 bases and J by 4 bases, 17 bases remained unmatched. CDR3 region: CASPPAPGQDRYNEQFF. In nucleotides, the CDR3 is TGTGCCAGCCCCCCCGCCCCCGGACAGGATCGTTACAATGAGCAGTTCTTC.

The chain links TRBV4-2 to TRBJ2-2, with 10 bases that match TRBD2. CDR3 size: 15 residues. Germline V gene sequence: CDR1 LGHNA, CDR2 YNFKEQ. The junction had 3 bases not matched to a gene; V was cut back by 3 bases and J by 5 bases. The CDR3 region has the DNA TGTGCCAGCAGCCACCCGGGACTAGCGACCGGGGAGCTGTTTTTT. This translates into CASSHPGLATGELFF.

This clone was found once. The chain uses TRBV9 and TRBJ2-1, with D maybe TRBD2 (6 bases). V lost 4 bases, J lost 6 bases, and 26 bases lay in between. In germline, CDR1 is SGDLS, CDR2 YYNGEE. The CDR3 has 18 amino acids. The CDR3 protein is CASSTRGRRIMNLNEQFF. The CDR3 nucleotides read TGTGCCAGCAGCACGCGGGGACGGAGGATTATGAACCTCAATGAGCAGTTCTTC.